The 3 T cell receptor beta chains in this list originate from one sample, sequenced in a study of beta chain features in type 1 diabetes. The investigators reverse transcribed all of the isolated RNA, so they sequenced expressed TCRB transcripts. Produced via immunoSEQ multiplex PCR; TCRdb's table is partial and in-frame only. This sample has under 200,000 clones, with just over 9% found just once. Sequenced: central memory CD4+ T cells from blood. All receptors derive from a woman aged 18-30 years in good health.

The chain joins TRBV29-1 to TRBJ2-1; possibly TRBD2 for D (7 bases). The CDR3 covers 13 residues. Trimming took off 7 bases at V and 7 bases at J, with 17 bases between the two ends. Germline V gives CDR1 SQVTM, CDR2 ANQGSEA. The CDR3 nucleotides read TGCAGCGCAAGGGGGGGGCCCCGTAATGAGCAGTTCTTC. Translating gives CSARGGPRNEQFF.

J is TRBJ1-1 and V is TRBV7-2; no definite D call. CDR3 length: 13 amino acids. CDR1 is SGHTA, CDR2 FQGNSA, per germline. Trimming took 3 bases from V and 11 from J, leaving 16 bases between them. The CDR3 is CASSLEAGVKAFF. CDR3 DNA sequence: TGTGCCAGCAGCTTGGAGGCTGGAGTCAAGGCTTTCTTT.

This clone was detected only a few times. The rearrangement uses TRBV7-9 and TRBJ1-5; D remains unclear. The CDR3 length is 13 residues. Germline CDR1 SEHNR, CDR2 FQNEAQ (reference sequence). V was trimmed by 5 bases and J by 5 bases, leaving 10 bases between them. This CDR3 is CASSLNQDQPQHF. CDR3 bases: TGTGCCAGCAGCCTAAATCAGGATCAGCCCCAGCATTTT.